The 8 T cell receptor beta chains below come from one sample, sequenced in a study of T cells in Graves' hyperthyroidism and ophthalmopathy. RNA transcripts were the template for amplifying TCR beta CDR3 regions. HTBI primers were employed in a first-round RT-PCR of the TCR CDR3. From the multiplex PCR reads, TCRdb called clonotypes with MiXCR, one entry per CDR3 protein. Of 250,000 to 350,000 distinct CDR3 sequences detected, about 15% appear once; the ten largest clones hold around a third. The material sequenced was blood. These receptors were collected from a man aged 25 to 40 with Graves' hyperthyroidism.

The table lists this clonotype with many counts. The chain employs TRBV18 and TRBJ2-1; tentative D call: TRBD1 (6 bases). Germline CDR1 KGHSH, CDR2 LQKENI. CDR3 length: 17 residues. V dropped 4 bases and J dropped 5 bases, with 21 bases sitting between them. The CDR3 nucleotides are TGTGCCAGCTCACGTACATACGACAGGTTGGCGAACAATGAGCAGTTCTTC. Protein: CASSRTYDRLANNEQFF.

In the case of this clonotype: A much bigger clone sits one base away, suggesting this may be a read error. The CDR3 is CASSNAGFPSKDEQFF. The CDR3 coding sequence is TGTGCCAGCAGTAATGCAGGGTTCCCCTCTAAGGATGAGCAGTTCTTC. The rearrangement joins TRBV28 to TRBJ2-1; a possible D gene is TRBD1 (5 bases). The germline V gene has CDR1 MDHEN and CDR2 SYDVKM. The CDR3 runs 16 residues. The V end lost 5 bases, the J end lost 8 bases, and 22 bases lay between the germline ends.

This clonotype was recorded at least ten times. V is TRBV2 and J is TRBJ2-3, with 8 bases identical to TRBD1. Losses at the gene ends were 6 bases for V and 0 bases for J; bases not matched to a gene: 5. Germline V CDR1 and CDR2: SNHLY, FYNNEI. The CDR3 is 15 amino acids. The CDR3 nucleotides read TGTGCCAGCAGGACAGGGGACAGTAGCACAGATACGCAGTATTTT. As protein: CASRTGDSSTDTQYF.

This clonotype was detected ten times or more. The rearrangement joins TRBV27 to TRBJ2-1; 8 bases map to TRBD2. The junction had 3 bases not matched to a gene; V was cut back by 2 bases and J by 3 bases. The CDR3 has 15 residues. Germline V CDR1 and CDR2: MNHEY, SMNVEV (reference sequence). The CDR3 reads CASSLLAGGYNEQFF. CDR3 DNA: TGTGCCAGCAGTTTACTGGCGGGAGGCTACAATGAGCAGTTCTTC.

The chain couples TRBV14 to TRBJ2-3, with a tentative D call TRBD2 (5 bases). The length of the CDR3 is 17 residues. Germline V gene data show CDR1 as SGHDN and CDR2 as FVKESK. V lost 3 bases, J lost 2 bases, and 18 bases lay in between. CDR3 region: CASSHLGGQLSTDTQYF. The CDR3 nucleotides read TGTGCCAGCAGCCACCTTGGAGGCCAACTATCCACAGATACGCAGTATTTT.

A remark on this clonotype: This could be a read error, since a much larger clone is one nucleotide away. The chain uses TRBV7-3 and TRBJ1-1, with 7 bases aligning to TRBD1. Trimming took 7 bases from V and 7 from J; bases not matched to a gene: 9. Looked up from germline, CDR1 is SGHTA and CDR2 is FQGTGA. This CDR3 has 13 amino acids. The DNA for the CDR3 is TGTGCCAGCATCCCTAACCGGGACAGTGAAGCTTTCTTT. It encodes CASIPNRDSEAFF.

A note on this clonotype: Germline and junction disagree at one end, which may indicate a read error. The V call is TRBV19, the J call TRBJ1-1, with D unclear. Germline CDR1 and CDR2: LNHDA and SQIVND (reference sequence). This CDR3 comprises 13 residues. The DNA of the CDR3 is TGTGCCAGTAGTGGGCAGCAGAACACTGAAGCTTTCTTC. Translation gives CASSGQQNTEAFF. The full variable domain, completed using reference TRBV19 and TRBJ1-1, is DGGITQSPKYLFRKEGQNVTLSCEQNLNHDAMYWYRQDPGQGLRLIYYSQIVNDFQKGDIAEGYSVSREKKESFPLTVTSAQKNPTAFYLCASSGQQNTEAFFGQGTRLTVV.

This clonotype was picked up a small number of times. As DNA, the CDR3 is TGTGCCAGCAGACCTGGGGCCAACGTCCTGACTTTC. As protein: CASRPGANVLTF. The chain recombines TRBV6-1 with TRBJ2-6; D gene uncertain. Trimming cost V 6 bases and J 2 bases, with 2 bases left between them. The CDR3 is made up of 12 amino acids. Looked up from germline, CDR1 is MNHNS and CDR2 is SASEGT.